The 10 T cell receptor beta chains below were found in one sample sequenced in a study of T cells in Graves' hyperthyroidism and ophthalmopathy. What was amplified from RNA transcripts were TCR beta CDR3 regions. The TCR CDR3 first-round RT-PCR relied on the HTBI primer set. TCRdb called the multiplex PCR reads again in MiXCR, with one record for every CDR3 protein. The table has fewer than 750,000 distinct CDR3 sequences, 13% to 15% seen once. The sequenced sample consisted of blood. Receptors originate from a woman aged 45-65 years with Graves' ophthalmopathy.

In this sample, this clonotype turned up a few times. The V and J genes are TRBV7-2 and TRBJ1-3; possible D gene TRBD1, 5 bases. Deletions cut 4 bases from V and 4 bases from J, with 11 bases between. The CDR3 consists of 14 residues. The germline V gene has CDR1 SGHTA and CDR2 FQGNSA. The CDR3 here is CASSSPGPGNTIYF. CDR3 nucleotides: TGTGCCAGCAGCTCACCAGGGCCAGGAAACACCATATATTTT.

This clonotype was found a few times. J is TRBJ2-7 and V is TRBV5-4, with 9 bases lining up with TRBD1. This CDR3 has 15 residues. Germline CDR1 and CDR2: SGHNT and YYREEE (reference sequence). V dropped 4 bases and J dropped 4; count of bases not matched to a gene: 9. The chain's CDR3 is CASSEGDRVSYEQYF. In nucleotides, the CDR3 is TGTGCCAGCAGCGAGGGGGACAGGGTCTCTTACGAGCAGTACTTC.

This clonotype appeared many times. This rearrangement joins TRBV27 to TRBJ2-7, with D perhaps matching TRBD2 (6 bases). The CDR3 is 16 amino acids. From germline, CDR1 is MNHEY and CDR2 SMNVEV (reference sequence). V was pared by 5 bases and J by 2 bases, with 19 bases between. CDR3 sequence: CASSGTLAGSPYEQYF. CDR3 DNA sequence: TGTGCCAGCAGTGGGACTCTGGCCGGAAGCCCCTACGAGCAGTACTTC.

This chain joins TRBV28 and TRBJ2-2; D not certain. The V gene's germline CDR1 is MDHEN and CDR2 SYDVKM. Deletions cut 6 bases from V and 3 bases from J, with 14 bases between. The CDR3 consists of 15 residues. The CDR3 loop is CASSHSGVDTGELFF. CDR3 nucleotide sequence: TGTGCCAGCAGCCACTCAGGCGTGGACACCGGGGAGCTGTTTTTT.

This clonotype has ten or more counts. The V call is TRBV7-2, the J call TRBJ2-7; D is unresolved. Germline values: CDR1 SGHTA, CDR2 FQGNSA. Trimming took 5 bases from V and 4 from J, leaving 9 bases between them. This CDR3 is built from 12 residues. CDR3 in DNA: TGTGCCAGCAGCCCACTCTGGTACGAGCAGTACTTC. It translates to CASSPLWYEQYF.

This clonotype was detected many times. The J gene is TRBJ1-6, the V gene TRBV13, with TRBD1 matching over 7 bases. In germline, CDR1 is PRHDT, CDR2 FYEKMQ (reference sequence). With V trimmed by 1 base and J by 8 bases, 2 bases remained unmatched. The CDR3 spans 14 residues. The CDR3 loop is CASSLDRGYSPLHF. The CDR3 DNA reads TGTGCCAGCAGCTTAGACAGGGGATATTCACCCCTCCACTTT. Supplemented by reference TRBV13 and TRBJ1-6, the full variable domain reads AAGVIQSPRHLIKEKRETATLKCYPIPRHDTVYWYQQGPGQDPQFLISFYEKMQSDKGSIPDRFSAQQFSDYHSELNMSSLELGDSALYFCASSLDRGYSPLHFGNGTRLTVT.

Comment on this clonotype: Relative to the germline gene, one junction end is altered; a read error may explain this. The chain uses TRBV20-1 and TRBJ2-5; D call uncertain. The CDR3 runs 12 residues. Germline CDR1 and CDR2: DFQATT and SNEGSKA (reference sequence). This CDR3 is CSDRERSETQYF. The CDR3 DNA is TGCAGTGATAGAGAAAGGAGTGAGACCCAGTACTTC.

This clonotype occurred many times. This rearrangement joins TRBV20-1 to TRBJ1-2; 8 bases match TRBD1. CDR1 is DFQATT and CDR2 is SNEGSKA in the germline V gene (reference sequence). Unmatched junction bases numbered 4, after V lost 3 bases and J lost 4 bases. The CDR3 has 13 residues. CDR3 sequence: CSASPGQGYGYTF. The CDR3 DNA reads TGCAGTGCTAGCCCAGGACAGGGCTATGGCTACACCTTC.

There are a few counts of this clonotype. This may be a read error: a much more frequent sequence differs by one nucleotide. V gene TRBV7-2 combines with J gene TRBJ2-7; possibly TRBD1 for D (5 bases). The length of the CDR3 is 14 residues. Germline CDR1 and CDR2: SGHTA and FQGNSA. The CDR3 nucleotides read TGTGCCAGCAGCTTAAACAGGAACTCCTACGAGCAGTGCTTC. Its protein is CASSLNRNSYEQCF.

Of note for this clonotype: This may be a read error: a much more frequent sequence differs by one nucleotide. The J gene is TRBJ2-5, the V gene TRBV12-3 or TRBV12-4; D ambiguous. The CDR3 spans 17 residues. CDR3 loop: CTSSLAPRMRLSETQYF. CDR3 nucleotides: TGTACCAGCAGTTTAGCCCCCCGAATGCGGCTAAGTGAGACCCAGTACTTC.